Reported below is one T cell receptor (beta chain). Data came from immunoSEQ multiplex PCR; TCRdb stores just in-frame clones and leaves some out. Seen here are 100,000 to 110,000 clones, around 88% observed once, and the top ten hold about 4.6%. The sample is drawn from a study of blood T cell repertoires in COVID-19. V shed 4 bases and J shed 8 bases, with 11 bases lying between them. The CDR3 length is 12 residues. Per the germline V gene, CDR1 is SGHAT and CDR2 is FQNNGV. The sequence derives from a human donor in a cohort sampled during active COVID-19. J is TRBJ2-5 and V is TRBV11-2; no definite D call. Sequencing was carried out using peripheral blood. The CDR3 region is CASSSESATQYF. The CDR3 bases are TGTGCCAGCAGCTCCGAGAGTGCTACCCAGTACTTC.